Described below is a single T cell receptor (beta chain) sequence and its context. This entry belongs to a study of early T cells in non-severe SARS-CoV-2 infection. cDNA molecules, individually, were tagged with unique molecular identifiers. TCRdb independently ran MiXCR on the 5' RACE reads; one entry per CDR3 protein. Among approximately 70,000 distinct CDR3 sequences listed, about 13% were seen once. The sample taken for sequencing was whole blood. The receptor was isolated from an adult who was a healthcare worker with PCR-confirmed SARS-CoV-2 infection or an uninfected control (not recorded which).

This CDR3 reads CASSLSGRNEQYF. In nucleotides, the CDR3 is TGTGCCAGCAGTTTGTCGGGACGGAACGAGCAGTACTTC. The V call is TRBV27, the J call TRBJ2-7, with D possibly called TRBD1 or TRBD2 (5 bases each). Trimming stripped 3 bases from V and 5 bases from J, with 11 bases between. Germline CDR1 is MNHEY and CDR2 is SMNVEV (reference sequence). The CDR3 loop spans 13 amino acids.